The 29 T cell receptor beta chains below were found in one sample sequenced in a study of graft-versus-host responses after intestinal transplantation. Clones were sequenced by immunoSEQ multiplex PCR, and TCRdb holds only the in-frame ones, with some missing. The sample lists about 120,000 clones, about 95% occurring once. Their antigen targets remain unknown. The sequencing here drew on unstimulated CD8+ T cells sorted from spleen or lymph node cells, taken before intestinal transplant. The source of these receptors is a human donor who received an intestinal transplant.

The chain has TRBV29-1 and TRBJ2-1; a possible D gene is TRBD2 (7 bases). The germline V gene has CDR1 SQVTM and CDR2 ANQGSEA. The CDR3 is 13 residues long. With 7 bases removed from V and 4 bases from J, the gap between germline ends came to 14 bases. In DNA, the CDR3 is TGCAGCGCGGCGGGAGACAGGTACAATGAGCAGTTCTTC. This gives the protein CSAAGDRYNEQFF.

V usage is TRBV9 and J usage is TRBJ2-7; D is possibly TRBD2 (6 bases). CDR3 size: 16 residues. Trimming removed 4 bases at V and 2 bases at J, with 19 bases between. Per the germline V gene, CDR1 is SGDLS and CDR2 is YYNGEE. The CDR3 here is CASSLSSGAGPYEQYF. The DNA for the CDR3 is TGTGCCAGCAGCTTAAGTAGCGGTGCGGGCCCCTACGAGCAGTACTTC. The entire variable domain, with the rest obtained from reference TRBV9 and TRBJ2-7, is as follows: DSGVTQTPKHLITATGQRVTLRCSPRSGDLSVYWYQQSLDQGLQFLIQYYNGEERAKGNILERFSAQQFPDLHSELNLSSLELGDSALYFCASSLSSGAGPYEQYFGPGTRLTVT.

The chain is built from TRBV15 and TRBJ2-7, with TRBD1 as a possible D gene (5 bases). With 0 bases removed from V and 6 bases from J, the gap between germline ends came to 24 bases. The CDR3 extends over 18 amino acids. In germline, CDR1 is LNHNV, CDR2 YYDKDF (reference sequence). The CDR3: CATSRDPGQVPRKGEQYF. CDR3 nucleotides: TGTGCCACCAGCAGAGATCCCGGACAAGTGCCCCGAAAGGGCGAGCAGTACTTC.

This chain links TRBV19 with TRBJ2-7, with 8 bases aligning to TRBD1. CDR3 length: 15 residues. Germline values: CDR1 LNHDA, CDR2 SQIVND (reference sequence). V dropped 3 bases and J dropped 2; count of bases not matched to a gene: 6. CDR3 loop: CASSIGIQGAYEQYF. The CDR3 DNA follows: TGTGCCAGTAGTATCGGCATACAGGGGGCCTACGAGCAGTACTTC.

The gene calls are TRBV13 and TRBJ2-3; 10 positions match TRBD1. Losses at the gene ends were 5 bases for V and 4 bases for J; bases not matched to a gene: 6. The CDR3 loop spans 15 amino acids. Germline V gene sequence: CDR1 PRHDT, CDR2 FYEKMQ (reference sequence). CDR3 nucleotide sequence: TGTGCCAGCAGCCCTTCGACAGGGGGCCCAGATACGCAGTATTTT. Encoded protein: CASSPSTGGPDTQYF.

V usage is TRBV6-5 and J usage is TRBJ2-1; 9 bases are a match to TRBD2. The CDR3 runs to 15 residues. The germline V gene encodes CDR1 MNHEY and CDR2 SVGAGI. Germline trimming cut 4 bases from V and 7 bases from J; bases unmatched to any gene: 8. CDR3 nucleotides: TGTGCCAGCAGTTTTTTAGCGGGAGCGGGGAATGAGCAGTTCTTC. It specifies CASSFLAGAGNEQFF.

The CDR3 DNA sequence: TGTGCCAGCAGCTTAGCTCCGGCGGGCACCTACAATGAGCAGTTCTTC. Encoded protein: CASSLAPAGTYNEQFF. The genes are TRBV7-9 and TRBJ2-1; TRBD2 is a possible D gene (5 bases). Per the germline V gene, CDR1 is SEHNR and CDR2 is FQNEAQ (reference sequence). Deletions cut 0 bases from V and 2 bases from J, with 11 bases between. The CDR3 loop spans 16 amino acids.

The table lists this clone with a count of one. The genes are TRBV7-9 and TRBJ1-2; D uncertain. The CDR3 sequence is 14 residues long. Germline-derived CDR1 and CDR2 are SEHNR and FQNEAQ (reference sequence). V shed 4 bases and J shed 2 bases, with 11 bases lying between them. The CDR3 spells CASSSFAANYGYTF. DNA of the CDR3: TGTGCCAGCAGCTCTTTCGCGGCCAACTATGGCTACACCTTC.

V and J are TRBV27 and TRBJ1-2, with D unresolved. Germline loops: CDR1 MNHEY, CDR2 SMNVEV (reference sequence). The germline V and J ends were trimmed by 0 bases and 5 bases, with 13 bases remaining between them. The CDR3 extends over 15 amino acids. CDR3 bases: TGTGCCAGCAGTTTATCTCGACGCGTCGCTTATGGCTACACCTTC. It yields the protein CASSLSRRVAYGYTF.

V and J are TRBV11-1 and TRBJ1-1; D gene unclear. V was clipped by 8 bases and J by 5 bases, with 15 bases between them. The CDR3 is 13 residues long. CDR1 and CDR2 (germline): SGHAT, FQDESV (reference sequence). CDR3 sequence (DNA): TGTGCCAGCGGTCTTTGGTCGAGAACTGAAGCTTTCTTT. Protein product: CASGLWSRTEAFF.

The chain joins TRBV5-1 to TRBJ2-7; tentatively, D is TRBD2 (6 bases). Looked up from germline, CDR1 is SGHRS and CDR2 is YFSETQ. The V and J ends lost 4 bases and 3 bases respectively, with 11 bases between them. The CDR3 contains 13 residues. DNA for the CDR3: TGCGCCAGCAGCGAGGGACTCCTCTACGAGCAGTACTTC. Its protein product is CASSEGLLYEQYF.

The table lists this clone with a few counts. The CDR3 coding sequence is TGTGCCAGCAGGGAGGCAGGGAACACTGAAGCTTTCTTT. This sequence encodes CASREAGNTEAFF. The chain couples TRBV2 to TRBJ1-1; no clear D. The V gene's germline CDR1 is SNHLY and CDR2 FYNNEI. This CDR3 has 13 amino acids. Between the trimmed V and J ends, which lost 6 bases and 1 base, there was a span of 9 bases.

The CDR3 sequence is CASSIGRGQGPYEQYF. The CDR3 DNA follows: TGTGCCAGTAGTATAGGGCGGGGACAGGGGCCCTACGAGCAGTACTTC. The chain is built from TRBV19 and TRBJ2-7; 10 positions agree with TRBD1. There are 16 residues in the CDR3. V lost 1 base and J lost 2; bases outside the gene matches: 5. Germline-derived CDR1 and CDR2 are LNHDA and SQIVND (reference sequence).

The chain recombines TRBV5-1 with TRBJ2-3; 11 bases align to TRBD2. CDR3 length: 17 residues. Germline CDR1 reads SGHRS; CDR2 reads YFSETQ. J gave up 2 bases and V 0 bases, and 5 bases lay outside the gene matches. The chain's CDR3 is CASSLVLAGADTDTQYF. The CDR3 coding sequence is TGCGCCAGCAGCTTGGTACTAGCGGGAGCTGACACAGATACGCAGTATTTT.

The chain carries TRBV4-1 and TRBJ1-1; 9 positions agree with TRBD1. Germline CDR1 and CDR2: MGHRA and YSYEKL. The CDR3 totals 14 residues. The trim removed 0 bases at V and 9 bases at J, leaving 5 bases unmatched. In nucleotides, the CDR3 is TGCGCCAGCAGCCAAGATACAGGGGGCCTAAAAGCTTTCTTT. It codes for CASSQDTGGLKAFF.

The chain carries TRBV30 and TRBJ2-7, with 7 positions matching TRBD1. V was pared by 4 bases and J by 4 bases, with 10 bases of the junction left unmatched. The CDR3 is 14 residues long. Germline loops: CDR1 GTSNPN, CDR2 SVGIG (reference sequence). The CDR3: CAWTPGQKIYEQYF. Written as DNA, the CDR3 is TGTGCCTGGACACCGGGACAGAAAATATACGAGCAGTACTTC.

J is TRBJ1-1 and V is TRBV10-3; D remains unclear. With 0 bases removed from V and 5 bases from J, the gap between germline ends came to 10 bases. This CDR3 comprises 14 residues. Per the germline V gene, CDR1 is ENHRY and CDR2 is SYGVKD. CDR3 sequence (DNA): TGTGCCATCAGTGAGTCTAACAAGGTGACTGAAGCTTTCTTT. Translated, it gives CAISESNKVTEAFF.

This sequence joins TRBV13 and TRBJ2-4, with D tentatively TRBD1 or TRBD2 (5 bases each). With 3 bases removed from V and 0 bases from J, the gap between germline ends came to 6 bases. The CDR3 sequence is 14 residues long. Germline assignment: CDR1 PRHDT and CDR2 FYEKMQ (reference sequence). The CDR3 reads CASSLGEAKNIQYF. The CDR3 DNA sequence: TGTGCCAGCAGCTTGGGGGAAGCCAAAAACATTCAGTACTTC.

The CDR3: CASSPGTGGRTDTQYF. The CDR3 DNA reads TGTGCCAGCAGCCCCGGGACAGGGGGTCGGACAGATACGCAGTATTTT. V usage is TRBV9 and J usage is TRBJ2-3; 11 bases fit TRBD1. In germline, CDR1 is SGDLS, CDR2 YYNGEE. The CDR3 is 16 residues long. Trimming took 4 bases from V and 3 from J; bases not matched to a gene: 7.

A note on this clone: The same CDR3 is also encoded by other DNA sequences in this sample. The chain combines TRBV2 with TRBJ2-3, with D tentatively TRBD2 (6 bases). In germline, CDR1 is SNHLY, CDR2 FYNNEI. The ends were cut back, 5 bases at V and 2 bases at J, with 17 bases in the middle. The CDR3 totals 16 residues. CDR3 bases: TGTGCCAGCAGTTTACTGACCAGCGGGCCCACAGATACGCAGTATTTT. Protein: CASSLLTSGPTDTQYF.

The chain recombines TRBV7-8 with TRBJ2-1; 7 positions agree with TRBD1. There are 14 residues in the CDR3. Trimming cost V 5 bases and J 0 bases; bases outside gene matches: 1. Germline V gene sequence: CDR1 SGHVS, CDR2 FQNEAQ. The CDR3 DNA follows: TGTGCCAGCAGCCGACAGGGCTCCTACAATGAGCAGTTCTTC. This codes for CASSRQGSYNEQFF.

In the case of this clone: Other DNA sequences in the same sample also yield this CDR3. The V gene is TRBV6-1, the J gene TRBJ2-7; no firm D call. V was pared by 2 bases and J by 1 base, with 3 bases between. The V gene's germline CDR1 is MNHNS and CDR2 SASEGT. The CDR3 runs to 12 residues. In DNA form, the CDR3 reads TGTGCCAGCAGTGAATCTTCCTACGAGCAGTACTTC. Amino acid sequence: CASSESSYEQYF.

The J gene is TRBJ2-7, the V gene TRBV7-9; TRBD2 might be the D (5 bases). The CDR3 totals 14 residues. Germline V gene sequence: CDR1 SEHNR, CDR2 FQNEAQ (reference sequence). V lost 5 bases and J lost 1, with 12 bases in between. The CDR3 nucleotides read TGTGCCAGCAGCCAAGAGGGCGTTTCCTACGAGCAGTACTTC. The encoded protein is CASSQEGVSYEQYF. The variable domain in full, completed from reference TRBV7-9 and TRBJ2-7, reads DTGVSQNPRHKITKRGQNVTFRCDPISEHNRLYWYRQTLGQGPEFLTYFQNEAQLEKSRLLSDRFSAERPKGSFSTLEIQRTEQGDSAMYLCASSQEGVSYEQYFGPGTRLTVT.

The genes are TRBV7-2 and TRBJ2-7, with a tentative D call TRBD1 (5 bases). The length of the CDR3 is 13 residues. Germline V gene data show CDR1 as SGHTA and CDR2 as FQGNSA. Trimming took off 5 bases at V and 3 bases at J, with 11 bases between the two ends. CDR3 nucleotide sequence: TGTGCCAGCAGCCAAGGGGTTGGCTACGAGCAGTACTTC. Translated, it gives CASSQGVGYEQYF. The whole variable domain, filled in from reference TRBV7-2 and TRBJ2-7, reads GAGVSQSPSNKVTEKGKDVELRCDPISGHTALYWYRQSLGQGLEFLIYFQGNSAPDKSGLPSDRFSAERTGGSVSTLTIQRTQQEDSAVYLCASSQGVGYEQYFGPGTRLTVT.

CDR3 nucleotide sequence: TGTGCCAGCAGCACCCTCGGGGACGAGCAGTACTTC. This gives the protein CASSTLGDEQYF. V usage is TRBV11-2 and J usage is TRBJ2-7, with a tentative D call TRBD2 (5 bases). V lost 5 bases, J lost 5 bases, and 10 bases lay in between. Germline V lookup: CDR1 SGHAT, CDR2 FQNNGV. This CDR3 comprises 12 residues.

V usage is TRBV28 and J usage is TRBJ1-5; D possibly corresponds to TRBD1 (6 bases). Germline V CDR1 and CDR2: MDHEN, SYDVKM. CDR3 size: 15 residues. The ends were cut back, 8 bases at V and 4 bases at J, with 18 bases in the middle. The DNA for the CDR3 is TGTGCCAGCGACCTGACAGGCGTCGGAAATCAGCCCCAGCATTTT. Amino acid sequence: CASDLTGVGNQPQHF.

The table lists this clone with a count of one. The chain has TRBV7-9 and TRBJ2-1; maybe TRBD1 (5 bases). The length of the CDR3 is 13 residues. The ends were cut back, 5 bases at V and 4 bases at J, with 9 bases in the middle. CDR1 is SEHNR, CDR2 FQNEAQ, per germline (reference sequence). CDR3 bases: TGTGCCAGCAGCCCGACAGCTTACAATGAGCAGTTCTTC. Translated, it gives CASSPTAYNEQFF.

The DNA for the CDR3 is TGTGCCAGCAGCTTATCCGTCTCTGGAAACACCATATATTTT. Its protein product is CASSLSVSGNTIYF. V usage is TRBV5-4 and J usage is TRBJ1-3, with D unresolved. Trimming removed 2 bases at V and 0 bases at J, with 6 bases between. The CDR3 extends over 14 amino acids. Germline-derived CDR1 and CDR2 are SGHNT and YYREEE (reference sequence).

CDR3 DNA sequence: TGTGCCAGCGAAGACCGCACGAGGGGTAGTGAAGCTTTCTTT. This gives the protein CASEDRTRGSEAFF. This chain links TRBV25-1 with TRBJ1-1; a possible D gene is TRBD1 (5 bases). The V gene's germline CDR1 is MGHDK and CDR2 SYGVNS. V was cut by 8 bases and J by 7 bases, with 20 bases left in between. This CDR3 contains 14 residues.